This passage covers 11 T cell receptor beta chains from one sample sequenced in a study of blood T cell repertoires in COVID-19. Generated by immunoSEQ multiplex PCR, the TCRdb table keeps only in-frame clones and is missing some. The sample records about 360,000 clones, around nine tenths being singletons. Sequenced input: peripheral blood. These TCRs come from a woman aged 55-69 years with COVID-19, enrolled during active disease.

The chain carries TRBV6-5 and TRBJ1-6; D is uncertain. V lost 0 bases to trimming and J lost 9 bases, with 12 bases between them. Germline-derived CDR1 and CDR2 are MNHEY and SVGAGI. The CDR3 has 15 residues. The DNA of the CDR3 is TGTGCCAGCAGTTACTCGTGGGCTTTAGGTTCACCCCTCCACTTT. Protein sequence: CASSYSWALGSPLHF.

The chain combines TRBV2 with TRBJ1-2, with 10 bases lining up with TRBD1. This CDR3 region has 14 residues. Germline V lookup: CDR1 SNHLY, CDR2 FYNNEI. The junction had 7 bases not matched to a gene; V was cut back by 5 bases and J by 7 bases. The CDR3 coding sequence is TGTGCCAGCAGTTTCGCGACAGGGGGCTCTGGCTACACCTTC. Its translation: CASSFATGGSGYTF.

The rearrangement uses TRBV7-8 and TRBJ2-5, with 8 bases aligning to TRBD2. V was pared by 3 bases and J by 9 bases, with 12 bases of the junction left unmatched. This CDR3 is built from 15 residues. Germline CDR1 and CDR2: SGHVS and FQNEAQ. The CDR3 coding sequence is TGTGCCAGCAGCTTCACGCGGGGGGCCCTTCAGTCCCAGTACTTC. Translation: CASSFTRGALQSQYF.

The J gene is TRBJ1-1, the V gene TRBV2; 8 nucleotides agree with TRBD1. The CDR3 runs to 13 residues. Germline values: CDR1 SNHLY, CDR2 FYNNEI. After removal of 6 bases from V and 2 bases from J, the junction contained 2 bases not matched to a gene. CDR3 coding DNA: TGTGCCAGCAGGGGGACAGGAAACACTGAAGCTTTCTTT. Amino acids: CASRGTGNTEAFF.

DNA for the CDR3: TGTGCCACCAGTGCTGCAGGGTCGGCCGGGGAGCTGTTTTTT. It specifies CATSAAGSAGELFF. The chain is built from TRBV24-1 and TRBJ2-2; possible D gene TRBD1, 5 bases. The V gene's germline CDR1 is KGHDR and CDR2 SFDVKD. CDR3 size: 14 residues. Trimming stripped 5 bases from V and 6 bases from J, with 12 bases between.

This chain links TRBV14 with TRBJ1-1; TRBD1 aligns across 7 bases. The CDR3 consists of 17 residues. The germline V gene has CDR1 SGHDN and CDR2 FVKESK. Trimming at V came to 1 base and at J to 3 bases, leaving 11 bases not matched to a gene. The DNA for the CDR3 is TGTGCCAGCAGCCAAGTAGCAGGGGGGATTCGGGACACTGAAGCTTTCTTT. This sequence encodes CASSQVAGGIRDTEAFF.

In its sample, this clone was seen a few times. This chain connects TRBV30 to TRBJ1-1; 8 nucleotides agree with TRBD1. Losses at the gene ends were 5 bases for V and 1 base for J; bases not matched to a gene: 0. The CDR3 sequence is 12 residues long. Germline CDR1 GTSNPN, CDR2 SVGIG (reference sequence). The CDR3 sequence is CAWDRGNTEAFF. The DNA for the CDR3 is TGTGCCTGGGACAGGGGGAACACTGAAGCTTTCTTT.

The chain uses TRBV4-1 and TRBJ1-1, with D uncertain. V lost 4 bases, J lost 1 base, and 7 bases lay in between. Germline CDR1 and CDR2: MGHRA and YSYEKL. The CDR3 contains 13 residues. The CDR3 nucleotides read TGCGCCAGCAGCCGTCAGTGGAACACTGAAGCTTTCTTT. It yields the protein CASSRQWNTEAFF.

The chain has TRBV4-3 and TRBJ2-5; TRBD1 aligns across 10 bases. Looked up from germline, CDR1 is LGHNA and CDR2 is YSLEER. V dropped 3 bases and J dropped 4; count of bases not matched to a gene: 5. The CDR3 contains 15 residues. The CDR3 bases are TGCGCCAGCAGCCAGGGACAGGGGACCCCAGAGACCCAGTACTTC. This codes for CASSQGQGTPETQYF.

The CDR3 region has the DNA TGTGCCAGCTCACCCGAGCTAACCCTCCGTAATTCACCCCTCCACTTT. Amino acids: CASSPELTLRNSPLHF. The chain joins TRBV18 to TRBJ1-6; D gene ambiguous. Trimming took off 3 bases at V and 6 bases at J, with 15 bases between the two ends. This CDR3 contains 16 residues. The germline V gene has CDR1 KGHSH and CDR2 LQKENI.

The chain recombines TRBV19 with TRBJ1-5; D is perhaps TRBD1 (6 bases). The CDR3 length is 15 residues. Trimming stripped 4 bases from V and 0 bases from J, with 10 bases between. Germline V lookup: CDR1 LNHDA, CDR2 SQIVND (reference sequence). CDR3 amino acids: CASSRQATSNQPQHF. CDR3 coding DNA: TGTGCCAGTAGTAGACAGGCAACTAGCAATCAGCCCCAGCATTTT. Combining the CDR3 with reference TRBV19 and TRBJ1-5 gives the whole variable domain DGGITQSPKYLFRKEGQNVTLSCEQNLNHDAMYWYRQDPGQGLRLIYYSQIVNDFQKGDIAEGYSVSREKKESFPLTVTSAQKNPTAFYLCASSRQATSNQPQHFGDGTRLSIL.